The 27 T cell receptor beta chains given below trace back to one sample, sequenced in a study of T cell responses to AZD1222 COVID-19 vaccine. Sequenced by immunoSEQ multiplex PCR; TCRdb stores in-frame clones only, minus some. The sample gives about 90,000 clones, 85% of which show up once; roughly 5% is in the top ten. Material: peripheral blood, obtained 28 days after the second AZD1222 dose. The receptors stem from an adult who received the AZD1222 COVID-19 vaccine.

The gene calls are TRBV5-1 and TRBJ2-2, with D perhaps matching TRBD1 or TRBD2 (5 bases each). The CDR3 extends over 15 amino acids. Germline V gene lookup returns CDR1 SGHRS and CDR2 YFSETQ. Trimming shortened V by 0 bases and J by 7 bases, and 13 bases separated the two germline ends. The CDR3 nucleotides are TGCGCCAGCAGCTTGGAGGGACCACCTAACGGGGAGCTGTTTTTT. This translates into CASSLEGPPNGELFF.

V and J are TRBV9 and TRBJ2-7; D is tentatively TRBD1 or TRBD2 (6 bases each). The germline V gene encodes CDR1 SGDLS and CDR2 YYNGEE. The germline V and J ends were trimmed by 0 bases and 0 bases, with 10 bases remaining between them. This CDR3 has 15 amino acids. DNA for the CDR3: TGTGCCAGCAGCGTAGGGGGGGCCCCCTCCTACGAGCAGTACTTC. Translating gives CASSVGGAPSYEQYF.

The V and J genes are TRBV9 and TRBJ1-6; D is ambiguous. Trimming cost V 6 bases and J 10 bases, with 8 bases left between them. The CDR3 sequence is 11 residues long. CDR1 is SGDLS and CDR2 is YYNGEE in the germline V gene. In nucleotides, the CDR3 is TGTGCCAGCACCCATTGGTCACCCCTCCACTTT. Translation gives CASTHWSPLHF.

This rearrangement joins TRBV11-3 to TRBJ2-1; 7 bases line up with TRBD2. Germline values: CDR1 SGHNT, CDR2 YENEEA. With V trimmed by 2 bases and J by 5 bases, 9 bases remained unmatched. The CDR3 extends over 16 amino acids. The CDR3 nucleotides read TGTGCCAGCAGCTTATGGGGGGAGGGCCCCCACAATGAGCAGTTCTTC. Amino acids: CASSLWGEGPHNEQFF. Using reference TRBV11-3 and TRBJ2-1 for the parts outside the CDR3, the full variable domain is EAGVVQSPRYKIIEKKQPVAFWCNPISGHNTLYWYLQNLGQGPELLIRYENEEAVDDSQLPKDRFSAERLKGVDSTLKIQPAELGDSAVYLCASSLWGEGPHNEQFFGPGTRLTVL.

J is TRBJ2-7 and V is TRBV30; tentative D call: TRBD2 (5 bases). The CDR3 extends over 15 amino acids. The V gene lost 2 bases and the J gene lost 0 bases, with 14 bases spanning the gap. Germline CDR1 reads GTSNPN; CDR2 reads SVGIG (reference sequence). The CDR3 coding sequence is TGTGCCTGGAGTAAGGGTCGGGCGGGCTCCTACGAGCAGTACTTC. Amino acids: CAWSKGRAGSYEQYF.

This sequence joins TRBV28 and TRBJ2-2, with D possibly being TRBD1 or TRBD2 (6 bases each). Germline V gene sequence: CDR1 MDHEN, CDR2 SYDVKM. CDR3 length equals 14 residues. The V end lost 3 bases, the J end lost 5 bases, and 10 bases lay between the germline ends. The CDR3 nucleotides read TGTGCCAGCAGTTTGGGGGGCTGGACCGGGGAGCTGTTTTTT. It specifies CASSLGGWTGELFF.

CDR3 DNA sequence: TGTGCCAGCAGCCAAACGGGACAGGGGACGTTCAGCTCTGGAAACACCATATATTTT. Translating gives CASSQTGQGTFSSGNTIYF. The genes are TRBV5-5 and TRBJ1-3; 10 nucleotides line up with TRBD1. V dropped 4 bases and J dropped 0; count of bases not matched to a gene: 13. This CDR3 has 19 residues. Germline assignment: CDR1 SGHKS and CDR2 YYEKEE (reference sequence). Looking up the rest from reference TRBV5-5 and TRBJ1-3 gives the full variable domain: DAGVTQSPTHLIKTRGQQVTLRCSPISGHKSVSWYQQVLGQGPQFIFQYYEKEERGRGNFPDRFSARQFPNYSSELNVNALLLGDSALYLCASSQTGQGTFSSGNTIYFGEGSWLTVV.

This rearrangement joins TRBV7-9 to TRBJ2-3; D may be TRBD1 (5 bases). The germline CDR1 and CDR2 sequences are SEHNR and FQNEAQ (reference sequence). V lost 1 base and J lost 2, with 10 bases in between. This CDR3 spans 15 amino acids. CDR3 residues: CASSLGQLNTDTQYF. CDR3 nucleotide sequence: TGTGCCAGCAGCTTAGGACAGTTGAACACAGATACGCAGTATTTT.

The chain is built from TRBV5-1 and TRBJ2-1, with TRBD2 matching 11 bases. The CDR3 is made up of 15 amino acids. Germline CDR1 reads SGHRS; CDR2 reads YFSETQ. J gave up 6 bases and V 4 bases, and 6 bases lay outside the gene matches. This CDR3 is CASSITSGGLNEQFF. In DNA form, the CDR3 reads TGCGCCAGCAGCATAACTAGCGGGGGCCTCAATGAGCAGTTCTTC.

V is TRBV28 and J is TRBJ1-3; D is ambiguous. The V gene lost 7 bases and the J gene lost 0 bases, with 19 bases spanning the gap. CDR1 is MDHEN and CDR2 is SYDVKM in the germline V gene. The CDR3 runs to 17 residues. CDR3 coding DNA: TGTGCCAGCAACCCGGGTGGCAGAGCGATCTCTGGAAACACCATATATTTT. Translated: CASNPGGRAISGNTIYF.

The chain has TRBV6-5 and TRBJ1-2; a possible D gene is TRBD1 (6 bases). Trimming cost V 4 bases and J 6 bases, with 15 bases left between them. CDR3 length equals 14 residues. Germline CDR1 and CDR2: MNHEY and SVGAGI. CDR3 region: CASSSRGGIDGYTF. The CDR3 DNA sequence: TGTGCCAGCAGTTCCCGAGGGGGGATCGATGGCTACACCTTC.

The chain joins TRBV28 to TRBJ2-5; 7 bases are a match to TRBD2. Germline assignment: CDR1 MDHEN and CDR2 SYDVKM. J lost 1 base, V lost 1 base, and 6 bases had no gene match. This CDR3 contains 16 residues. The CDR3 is CASSLFPAGIQETQYF. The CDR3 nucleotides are TGTGCCAGCAGTTTATTTCCAGCGGGGATCCAAGAGACCCAGTACTTC.

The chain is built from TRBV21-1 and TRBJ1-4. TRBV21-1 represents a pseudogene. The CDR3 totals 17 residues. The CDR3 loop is CASSNNPLTTTNEKLFF. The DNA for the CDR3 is TGTGCCAGCAGCAACAACCCTTTGACTACAACTAATGAAAAACTGTTTTTT.

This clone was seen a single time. For the CDR3, the DNA is TGTGCCAGCGGGACAGGGCCTGAAAAACTGTTTTTT. As protein: CASGTGPEKLFF. The rearrangement joins TRBV12-3 or TRBV12-4 to TRBJ1-4, with TRBD1 matching 9 bases. The CDR3 extends over 12 amino acids. The trim removed 8 bases at V and 7 bases at J, leaving 2 bases unmatched.

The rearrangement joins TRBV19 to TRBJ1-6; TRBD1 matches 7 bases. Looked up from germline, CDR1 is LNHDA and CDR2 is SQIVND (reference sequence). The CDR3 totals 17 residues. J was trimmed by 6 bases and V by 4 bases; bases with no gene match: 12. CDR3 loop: CASSTIPGTVTNSPLHF. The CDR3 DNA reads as TGTGCCAGTAGTACCATACCCGGGACAGTAACTAATTCACCCCTCCACTTT.

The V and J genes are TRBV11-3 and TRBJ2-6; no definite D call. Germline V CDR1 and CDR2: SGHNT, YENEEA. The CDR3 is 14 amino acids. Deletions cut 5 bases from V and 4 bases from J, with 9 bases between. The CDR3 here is CASSPTAGANVLTF. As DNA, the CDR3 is TGTGCCAGCAGCCCGACGGCAGGGGCCAACGTCCTGACTTTC.

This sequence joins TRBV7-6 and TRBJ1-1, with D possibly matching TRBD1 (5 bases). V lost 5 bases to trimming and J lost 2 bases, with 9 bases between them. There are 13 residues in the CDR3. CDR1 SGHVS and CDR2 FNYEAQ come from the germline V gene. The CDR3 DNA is TGTGCCAGCAGCGAAGACAGCAACACTGAAGCTTTCTTT. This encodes CASSEDSNTEAFF.

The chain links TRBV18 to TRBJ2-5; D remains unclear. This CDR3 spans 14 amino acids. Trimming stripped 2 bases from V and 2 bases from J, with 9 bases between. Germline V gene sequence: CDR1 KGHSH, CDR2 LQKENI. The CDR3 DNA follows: TGTGCCAGCTCACCATATGCAGGACAAGAGACCCAGTACTTC. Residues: CASSPYAGQETQYF.

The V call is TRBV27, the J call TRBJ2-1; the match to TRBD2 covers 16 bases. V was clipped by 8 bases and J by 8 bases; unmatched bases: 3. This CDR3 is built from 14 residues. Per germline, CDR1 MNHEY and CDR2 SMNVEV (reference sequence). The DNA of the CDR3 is TGTGCCAGCTCCGGGACTAGCGGGGGGGATGAGCAGTTCTTC. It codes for CASSGTSGGDEQFF.

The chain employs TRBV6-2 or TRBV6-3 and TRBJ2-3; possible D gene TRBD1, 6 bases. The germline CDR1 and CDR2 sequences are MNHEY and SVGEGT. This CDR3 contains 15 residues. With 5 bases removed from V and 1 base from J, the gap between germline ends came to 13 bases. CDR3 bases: TGTGCCAGCAGTGAGGACAGTATTGGCACAGATACGCAGTATTTT. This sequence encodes CASSEDSIGTDTQYF.

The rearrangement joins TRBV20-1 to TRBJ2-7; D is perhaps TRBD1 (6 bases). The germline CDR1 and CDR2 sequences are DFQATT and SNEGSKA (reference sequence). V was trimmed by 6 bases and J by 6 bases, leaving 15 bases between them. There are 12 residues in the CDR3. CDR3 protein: CSASQQGAEQYF. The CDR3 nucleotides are TGCAGTGCCAGTCAACAGGGAGCCGAGCAGTACTTC.

CDR3 in DNA: TGTGCCAGCAGTTTTATGGGGGTCACGGGACTAGCGGATTACGAGCAGTACTTC. Its translation is CASSFMGVTGLADYEQYF. The chain links TRBV27 to TRBJ2-7, with 11 bases identical to TRBD2. Germline lookup yields CDR1 MNHEY and CDR2 SMNVEV (reference sequence). Unmatched junction bases numbered 14, after V lost 3 bases and J lost 4 bases. The CDR3 contains 18 residues.

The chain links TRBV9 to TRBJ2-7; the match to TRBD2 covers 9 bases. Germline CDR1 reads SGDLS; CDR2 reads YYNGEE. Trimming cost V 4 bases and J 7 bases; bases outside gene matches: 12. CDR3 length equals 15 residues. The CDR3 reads CASSTRSGSIEEQYF. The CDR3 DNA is TGTGCCAGCAGCACACGTAGCGGGAGCATCGAGGAGCAGTACTTC.

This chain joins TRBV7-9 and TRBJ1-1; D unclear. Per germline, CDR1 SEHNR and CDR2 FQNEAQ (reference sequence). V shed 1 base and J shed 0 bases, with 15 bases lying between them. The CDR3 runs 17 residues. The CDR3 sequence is CASSLGGSWRLNTEAFF. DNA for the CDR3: TGTGCCAGCAGCTTAGGTGGCTCCTGGAGGTTGAACACTGAAGCTTTCTTT.

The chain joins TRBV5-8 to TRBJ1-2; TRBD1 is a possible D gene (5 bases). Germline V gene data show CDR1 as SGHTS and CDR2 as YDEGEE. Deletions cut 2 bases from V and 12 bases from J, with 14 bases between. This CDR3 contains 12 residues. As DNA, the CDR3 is TGTGCCAGCAGCTTAGGGGACCTTGCGGACACCTTC. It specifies CASSLGDLADTF.

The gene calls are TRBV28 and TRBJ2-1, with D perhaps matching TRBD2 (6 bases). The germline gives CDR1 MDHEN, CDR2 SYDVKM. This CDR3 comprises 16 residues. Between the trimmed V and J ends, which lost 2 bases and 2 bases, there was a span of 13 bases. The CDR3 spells CASSLPGPGAYNEQFF. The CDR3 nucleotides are TGTGCCAGCAGTTTACCTGGACCGGGAGCCTACAATGAGCAGTTCTTC.

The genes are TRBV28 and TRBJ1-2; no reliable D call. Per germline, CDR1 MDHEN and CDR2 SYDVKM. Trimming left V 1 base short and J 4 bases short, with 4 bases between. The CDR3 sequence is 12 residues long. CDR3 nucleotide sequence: TGTGCCAGCAGTTTATATCCCTATGGCTACACCTTC. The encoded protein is CASSLYPYGYTF.